Listed below are T cell receptor beta chains from one sample, sequenced in a study of OX40 agonist ivuxolimab in advanced cancers. Repertoires were generated with immunoSEQ multiplex PCR, while TCRdb's copy carries only in-frame clones and drops some. Of some 50,000 clones in the sample, 80% to 90% were seen once. Specimen: CD4+ or CD8+ T cells sorted from blood, collected in a trial of the OX40 agonist ivuxolimab. These receptors were collected from an adult with an advanced solid tumor such as melanoma, head and neck, liver or kidney cancer. The CDR3 runs from the conserved cysteine through the conserved F or W. Fields, in order: V gene, J gene, CDR3 protein.

>TRBV19|TRBJ1-5
CASSPTQGIGQPQHF
>TRBV7-9|TRBJ2-2
CASSFYQGAGELFF
>TRBV2|TRBJ2-4
CASSPGGTTAKNIQYF
>TRBV11-2|TRBJ2-1
CASSLVTNEQFF
>TRBV6-1|TRBJ1-5
CASIGSGQWNQPQHF
>TRBV7-2|TRBJ2-4
CASSLRAALAKNIQYF
>TRBV7-3|TRBJ1-1
CASSLAGSDRATFF
>TRBV18|TRBJ2-3
CASSQRQGVVDTQYF
>TRBV7-2|TRBJ2-5
CASNGGGVRETQYF
>TRBV18|TRBJ2-3
CASSPTEGRGTQYF
>TRBV6-5|TRBJ2-7
CASSPGTAKTYF
>TRBV10-3|TRBJ2-3
CAISEPTLAGGGSDTQYF
>TRBV11-2|TRBJ1-4
CASSQDRGSEKLFF
>TRBV2|TRBJ2-4
CASSGGTGENIQYF
>TRBV19|TRBJ2-2
CASSMGQGSNTGELFF
>TRBV2|TRBJ2-1
CASSASDEQFF
>TRBV19|TRBJ2-6
CASSIVQGTTNGGVLTF
>TRBV4-3|TRBJ1-3
CASSQDAGGNTIYF
>TRBV6-5|TRBJ1-2
CASSYRSAGENGYTF
>TRBV6-6|TRBJ1-1
CASSYTPDTEAFF
>TRBV5-1|TRBJ2-6
CASRDVSGANVLTF
>TRBV19|TRBJ2-2
CASSMGQPGAGELFF
>TRBV9|TRBJ2-2
CASSAGTPTGELFF
>TRBV5-8|TRBJ2-1
CASSSWAGRGHNEQFF
>TRBV6-1|TRBJ2-6
CASSEPTSGANVLTF
>TRBV6-1|TRBJ1-4
CASSEEVILRLFF
>TRBV19|TRBJ2-1
CASRDGDRDYNEQFF
>TRBV11-2|TRBJ2-3
CASSFRTGGLDTQYF
>TRBV7-2|TRBJ2-5
CASSERAGGGTQYF
>TRBV18|TRBJ1-3
CASSPGVSGNTIYF
>TRBV29-1|TRBJ1-1
CSARTGGGTEAFF
>TRBV7-2|TRBJ1-5
CASSSDRNQPQHF
>TRBV10-3|TRBJ2-1
CAIAGTGTGGEEQFF
>TRBV19|TRBJ2-7
CASSISSTSGSYEQYF
>TRBV11-2|TRBJ1-2
CASSLAQRTAIGGYTF
>TRBV6-6|TRBJ2-7
CASSYGTGAYEQYF
>TRBV27|TRBJ2-3
CASSLLRPGLITDTQYF
>TRBV4-1|TRBJ2-2
CASSQANMGGYTGELFF
>TRBV4-2|TRBJ2-7
CASSSGLLAGDHEQYF
>TRBV7-9|TRBJ1-2
CASSLRKEGTGLNYGYTF
>TRBV10-1|TRBJ1-1
CASSEYRRGSEAFF
>TRBV4-3|TRBJ2-7
CASSQVWAGGYEQYF
>TRBV5-1|TRBJ2-5
CASMVKETQYF
>TRBV29-1|TRBJ1-1
CSIFVSSTEAFF
>TRBV12-5|TRBJ1-6
CASGLVTVRGPGNSPLHF
>TRBV7-9|TRBJ2-7
CASSLVGYEQYF
>TRBV20-1|TRBJ1-1
CSALTETEAFF
>TRBV5-5|TRBJ2-3
CASSSGLAGSDTQYF
>TRBV2|TRBJ1-2
CASSEYSKAVEGYTF
>TRBV2|TRBJ2-7
CASSTGTGIGAYEQYF
>TRBV18|TRBJ1-1
CASSPRVAGQGDTEAFF
>TRBV7-7|TRBJ1-1
CASSPWKNTEAFF
>TRBV6-5|TRBJ2-7
CASSPESYTGEQYF